This entry lists 15 T cell receptor beta chains sequenced from one sample in a study of cytomegalovirus exposure and HLA in healthy donors. PCR primers comprised 60 Vbeta and 13 Jbeta primers. The table came from immunoSEQ multiplex PCR; TCRdb's copy has only in-frame clones and leaves some out. The table shows 170,000 or so clones, with more than 60% occurring only once. The sequencing input was PBMCs. All receptors come from a woman in her thirties in good health and CMV-seropositive.

J is TRBJ1-4 and V is TRBV2, with D perhaps TRBD1 (6 bases). Looked up from germline, CDR1 is SNHLY and CDR2 is FYNNEI. Trimming removed 6 bases from V and 2 bases from J, with 16 bases in between. The CDR3 covers 16 residues. CDR3 sequence reads: CASSEQGDSTNEKLFF. CDR3 DNA: TGTGCCAGCAGCGAACAGGGTGATTCCACTAATGAAAAACTGTTTTTT.

The chain links TRBV6-5 to TRBJ2-1; the D gene is possibly TRBD1 (5 bases). Germline V lookup: CDR1 MNHEY, CDR2 SVGAGI. The CDR3 has 13 amino acids. Trimming removed 2 bases from V and 8 bases from J, with 10 bases in between. The CDR3 reads CASSYRGRDEQFF. CDR3 in DNA: TGTGCCAGCAGTTACAGGGGTAGGGATGAGCAGTTCTTC.

The chain joins TRBV6-5 to TRBJ2-1; D ambiguous. With 0 bases removed from V and 3 bases from J, the gap between germline ends came to 9 bases. Per germline, CDR1 MNHEY and CDR2 SVGAGI. The CDR3 has 15 residues. The CDR3 spells CASSYSDKNYNEQFF. For the CDR3, the DNA is TGTGCCAGCAGTTACTCTGACAAGAACTACAATGAGCAGTTCTTC.

This chain uses TRBV10-3 with TRBJ2-2; TRBD2 matches 13 bases. This CDR3 spans 16 amino acids. V was pared by 6 bases and J by 1 base, with 2 bases of the junction left unmatched. Germline CDR1 and CDR2: ENHRY and SYGVKD. The CDR3 region has the DNA TGTGCCATCAGCCGACTAGCGGGGGGGAACACCGGGGAGCTGTTTTTT. Protein: CAISRLAGGNTGELFF.

The gene calls are TRBV28 and TRBJ1-5, with 8 nucleotides matching TRBD1. This CDR3 spans 20 amino acids. The V gene end was trimmed by 0 bases and the J gene end by 7 bases; junction bases not matched to a gene: 20. In germline, CDR1 is MDHEN, CDR2 SYDVKM. CDR3 DNA: TGTGCCAGCAGTTTATGGAGCTTAGATACAGCGACAGGGGCTCTACAGCCCCAGCATTTT. Its translation: CASSLWSLDTATGALQPQHF. Variable domain in full (rest from reference TRBV28 and TRBJ1-5): DVKVTQSSRYLVKRTGEKVFLECVQDMDHENMFWYRQDPGLGLRLIYFSYDVKMKEKGDIPEGYSVSREKKERFSLILESASTNQTSMYLCASSLWSLDTATGALQPQHFGDGTRLSIL.

With regard to this clone: The same CDR3 arises from other DNA sequences in this sample as well. The chain has TRBV29-1 and TRBJ2-2; the match to TRBD2 covers 7 bases. Losses at the gene ends were 6 bases for V and 4 bases for J; bases not matched to a gene: 11. Germline loops: CDR1 SQVTM, CDR2 ANQGSEA. This CDR3 contains 15 residues. The CDR3 DNA is TGCAGCGTAGCGGGCGGGAGCGCGGGCACCGGGGAGCTGTTTTTT. It specifies CSVAGGSAGTGELFF.

The chain links TRBV18 to TRBJ1-5, with D tentatively TRBD1 (5 bases). The CDR3 has 14 amino acids. V was clipped by 2 bases and J by 7 bases, with 12 bases between them. Germline V CDR1 and CDR2: KGHSH, LQKENI. The CDR3 nucleotides are TGTGCCAGCTCACCAAGCAGGGAGGTGCAGCCCCAGCATTTT. Translation: CASSPSREVQPQHF.

This clone occurred once. The junction departs from the called germline gene at one end, perhaps through a read error. This chain joins TRBV7-9 and TRBJ1-5; the D gene is possibly TRBD1 (6 bases). This CDR3 has 15 amino acids. Germline CDR1 and CDR2: SEHNR and FQNEAQ (reference sequence). CDR3 amino acids: CSSSLGGGREQPQHF. The CDR3 bases are TGTTCCAGCAGCTTAGGGGGGGGGCGGGAGCAGCCCCAGCATTTT.

This clone was recorded only once. The V call is TRBV10-3, the J call TRBJ1-5; 8 bases are shared with TRBD1. From germline, CDR1 is ENHRY and CDR2 SYGVKD. Trimming cost V 10 bases and J 5 bases; bases outside gene matches: 7. This CDR3 region has 13 residues. CDR3 protein: CATQDRDHQPQHF. The DNA of the CDR3 is TGTGCCACCCAGGACAGGGACCATCAGCCCCAGCATTTT.

The V gene is TRBV7-8, the J gene TRBJ2-1; maybe TRBD2 (6 bases). In germline, CDR1 is SGHVS, CDR2 FQNEAQ. The CDR3 is 15 amino acids. V was cut by 4 bases and J by 9 bases, with 19 bases left in between. The CDR3 sequence: CASSSRGGSRGEQFF. Written as DNA, the CDR3 is TGTGCCAGCAGCTCGCGGGGTGGCTCCAGAGGTGAGCAGTTCTTC.

The chain uses TRBV25-1 and TRBJ2-5, with 7 bases identical to TRBD1. Germline CDR1 reads MGHDK; CDR2 reads SYGVNS. Trimming removed 7 bases from V and 7 bases from J; junction bases left unmatched: 12. The CDR3 extends over 14 amino acids. Here the CDR3 DNA reads TGTGCCAGCACCCCCCGGACAGGTTCAGGGACCCAGTACTTC. Translated: CASTPRTGSGTQYF.

The chain carries TRBV27 and TRBJ1-5, with 7 nucleotides matching TRBD1. There are 19 residues in the CDR3. Looked up from germline, CDR1 is MNHEY and CDR2 is SMNVEV (reference sequence). After removal of 5 bases from V and 3 bases from J, the junction contained 19 bases not matched to a gene. CDR3 sequence (DNA): TGTGCCAGCAGTCCAGCGACAGGGCGAGGGGCGAAACTCAATCAGCCCCAGCATTTT. Protein: CASSPATGRGAKLNQPQHF.

This clone was observed a handful of times. The J gene is TRBJ2-6, the V gene TRBV5-1; 7 positions match TRBD1. This CDR3 has 16 amino acids. V was clipped by 4 bases and J by 0 bases; unmatched bases: 4. Germline-derived CDR1 and CDR2 are SGHRS and YFSETQ. The CDR3 is CASSLTGTSGANVLTF. The CDR3 DNA is TGCGCCAGCAGCCTGACAGGGACCTCTGGGGCCAACGTCCTGACTTTC.

J is TRBJ1-2 and V is TRBV6-1; 7 bases line up with TRBD1. Trimming took 6 bases from V and 5 from J; bases not matched to a gene: 3. Germline lookup yields CDR1 MNHNS and CDR2 SASEGT. The CDR3 runs to 12 residues. CDR3 DNA: TGTGCCAGCAGACCGACAGGGTATGGCTACACCTTC. Protein: CASRPTGYGYTF.

This clone was picked up one time. CDR3 sequence reads: CASSLDLNQPQHF. CDR3 DNA sequence: TGTGCCAGCAGCTTAGACTTGAATCAGCCCCAGCATTTT. The rearrangement links TRBV7-2 to TRBJ1-5, with D unclear. Per the germline V gene, CDR1 is SGHTA and CDR2 is FQGNSA. Between the trimmed V and J ends, which lost 1 base and 4 bases, there was a span of 5 bases. The CDR3 totals 13 residues.